This record covers a single TCR beta chain. This clonotype was observed a handful of times. The antigen it recognizes is unknown. Per-nucleotide qualities are absent, and no much larger clonotype sits a single base away. The sample originates from a study of blood T cells in healthy people across ages (dated by TCRdb to 2013 to 2016). As for the study more broadly: In model experiments, roughly one uniquely barcoded TCR beta cDNA molecule per two T cells was captured by template switching. Using deep sequencing normalized with unique cDNA molecular identifiers, the study measured how TCR beta repertoire diversity changes with age. Four age groups were formed from the donors: young (average approximately 15 years), middle-aged (around 40), aged (around 62) and long-lived (82). To avoid experimental bias, donors of different ages were spread randomly across the sequencing lanes. Two additional independent replicas of 1 million unique cDNA reads from the same blood draw were analyzed for two donors (one aged 18 to 30 and one aged 80 or older).

The donors were some 39 Caucasian individuals from Russia, aged roughly 6 to 100 years, who were systemically healthy. Approximately 9.7 milliliters of peripheral blood were drawn from each donor into EDTA-treated Vacutainer tubes. Ficoll-Paque density-gradient centrifugation was used to isolate PBMCs, with at least 6 million per sample. Total RNA, at least 6 micrograms per sample, was extracted from PBMCs with Trizol reagent. Naive CD45RAhigh/CD27high T cell percentages were measured by flow cytometry on a PBMC aliquot from every donor. Results and caveats for the whole study, not just this receptor: Bulk unsorted PBMC profiling prevented conclusive comparison of naive and antigen-experienced compartments. As age increased, observed TCR beta diversity per million T cells dropped in a roughly linear way, and a significant reduction was already evident by age 40. The long-lived group showed more naive CD4+ T cells, fewer expanded clones and increased TCR diversity than the aged group, suggesting age selection. There was a strong correlation between observed TCR beta diversity and the percentage of naive T cells measured by flow cytometry. Estimates of total diversity from one million sequenced T cells were regarded as lower bounds and underestimates. Donor CMV infection status was unknown, potentially confounding age-related changes in expanded clonotypes.

CDR1 and CDR2, looked up from the germline V gene (reference sequence), are LGHDT and YNNKEL. From cysteine to phenylalanine, the CDR3 is 18 amino acids long. Here the CDR3 DNA is all that survives: 54 bases in frame from base 1. Relative to germline, V is 0 bases shorter and J is 1 base shorter, with 18 bases between their ends. Libraries were made using 5' RACE. The data were produced on an Illumina HiSeq 2500. The second PCR ran for about 6 to 11 cycles and used a J-beta primer mix along with a sample-barcoded 5' primer. Each TCR beta cDNA molecule received a unique molecular identifier from a template-switch 5' adaptor carrying 12 random nucleotides. Each sample yielded at least 2.5 million CDR3-containing paired-end reads. First-strand cDNA synthesis was performed from all RNA using the Mint cDNA synthesis kit, with priming by a TRBC-specific oligonucleotide. All cDNA was treated with uracil-DNA glycosylase and then went through a first 18-cycle PCR with the universal primers M1SS and BC2_uni_R. Per the source publication's procedure: For normalization, 1 million high-quality reads were randomly selected from each sample, with every read carrying a distinct molecular identifier. Instead of being binned into consensus sequences, reads that shared molecular identifiers were thrown out. MiTCR, set to a Q25 quality threshold and the strictest error-elimination algorithm, was used for CDR3 identification, clonotype clustering and error correction. A nonparametric unseen species model with Euler transformation was used to estimate a lower bound on total TCR beta diversity. TCRdb reprocessed the public reads (quality trimming at Q25 with fastp, clone calling with MiXCR) and kept in-frame beta chains. Here each entry gathers all rows of one CDR3 protein and keeps the most common genes and DNA. These V and J calls rely on TCRdb rather than the paper's analysis. This sample is represented by around 1.5 million distinct CDR3 sequences; roughly 32% of them were singletons. The ten largest clones take up roughly 12% of the sample.

Sequences were obtained from blood. Here the chain combines TRBV3-1 and TRBJ2-5; perhaps TRBD2 is the D gene, with 6 bases matching. The clonotype originates from a woman in her 30s in good health. The CDR3 corresponds to CASSQEWREKGAQETQYF. The nucleotide sequence is TGTGCCAGCAGCCAAGAGTGGAGGGAGAAAGGGGCCCAAGAGACCCAGTACTTC.